Listed below are T cell receptor beta chains from one sample, sequenced in a study of technical replicates of blood from a few donors. TCRdb keeps only in-frame clones here, not all; method: immunoSEQ multiplex PCR. The table shows fewer than 100,000 clones, with approximately 97% occurring only once. Sample: T cells isolated from PBMCs. The source is a human donor in good health. Each CDR3 is given with its conserved first and last residue. Each record gives: clone size, V gene, D gene, J gene, CDR3 DNA, CDR3 protein. A D gene is named only where the DNA matches it firmly. Clone size appears in some rows only: once, few, many, or a class for an expanded clone.

abundance: -
v_gene: TRBV10-1
d_gene: TRBD2
j_gene: TRBJ2-1
CDR3nt: TGCGCCAGCTCGGGGGGGACGAACAATGAGCAGTTCTTC
CDR3aa: CASSGGTNNEQFF

abundance: -
v_gene: TRBV29-1
d_gene: -
j_gene: TRBJ2-2
CDR3nt: TGCAGCGCCTACGTTCTGACCGGGGAGCTGTTTTTT
CDR3aa: CSAYVLTGELFF

abundance: -
v_gene: TRBV28
d_gene: -
j_gene: TRBJ2-3
CDR3nt: TGTGCCAGCAGTTTGACCCGAGGGGACGGAGGGACAGATACGCAGTATTTT
CDR3aa: CASSLTRGDGGTDTQYF

abundance: -
v_gene: TRBV7-9
d_gene: -
j_gene: TRBJ1-2
CDR3nt: TGTGCCAGCAGCTTACCTCCGACTAGGACCTTCTATGGCTACACCTTC
CDR3aa: CASSLPPTRTFYGYTF

abundance: once
v_gene: TRBV5-5
d_gene: -
j_gene: TRBJ1-6
CDR3nt: TGTGCCAGCAGCTTGGACCGAGCCCTAAGCTCCTATAATTCACCCCTCCACTTT
CDR3aa: CASSLDRALSSYNSPLHF

abundance: -
v_gene: TRBV6-1
d_gene: -
j_gene: TRBJ1-4
CDR3nt: TGTGCCAGCTCCCTTTTAACTCTATTTTCTTTT
CDR3aa: CASSLLTLFSF

abundance: -
v_gene: TRBV28
d_gene: TRBD1
j_gene: TRBJ1-1
CDR3nt: TGTGCCAGCAGTTTAAGAAGGACAGGGACTGAAGCTTTCTTT
CDR3aa: CASSLRRTGTEAFF

abundance: -
v_gene: TRBV10-3
d_gene: TRBD1
j_gene: TRBJ2-7
CDR3nt: TGTGCCATCAGTGAAGAGGGACAGGGACTGGGCGAGCAGTACTTC
CDR3aa: CAISEEGQGLGEQYF

abundance: -
v_gene: TRBV12-5
d_gene: -
j_gene: TRBJ2-7
CDR3nt: TGTGCTAGGGCTAGTGCAAAGCCTTACGAGCAGTACTTC
CDR3aa: CARASAKPYEQYF

abundance: -
v_gene: TRBV4-1
d_gene: TRBD1
j_gene: TRBJ2-1
CDR3nt: TGCGCCAGCAGCCTGACAGGGGTGGGTAATTACAATGAGCAGTTCTTC
CDR3aa: CASSLTGVGNYNEQFF

abundance: -
v_gene: TRBV7-5
d_gene: -
j_gene: TRBJ2-3
CDR3nt: TGTGTCAGAAGCGTATACCCAGATAGCACAGATACGCAGTATTTT
CDR3aa: CVRSVYPDSTDTQYF

abundance: -
v_gene: TRBV15
d_gene: TRBD2
j_gene: TRBJ2-3
CDR3nt: TGTGCCACCAGCAAACCCGGGACTAGCGGGACAGATACGCAGTATTTT
CDR3aa: CATSKPGTSGTDTQYF

abundance: -
v_gene: TRBV19
d_gene: -
j_gene: TRBJ1-5
CDR3nt: TGTGCCAGTAGCCCTGGGACACAGGGTCAGCCCCAGCATTTT
CDR3aa: CASSPGTQGQPQHF

abundance: -
v_gene: TRBV5-4
d_gene: TRBD1
j_gene: TRBJ1-6
CDR3nt: TGTGCCAGCAGCTTGGACAGGGGAAATTCACCCCTCCACTTT
CDR3aa: CASSLDRGNSPLHF

abundance: -
v_gene: TRBV10-3
d_gene: TRBD1
j_gene: TRBJ1-2
CDR3nt: TGTGCCATCAGCGACGGACAGGGCTCGGACGGCTACACCTTC
CDR3aa: CAISDGQGSDGYTF

abundance: -
v_gene: TRBV6-6
d_gene: TRBD1
j_gene: TRBJ2-7
CDR3nt: TGTGCCAGCAGCGTAGCGACAGGGTACGAGCAGTACTTC
CDR3aa: CASSVATGYEQYF

abundance: -
v_gene: TRBV28
d_gene: -
j_gene: TRBJ1-5
CDR3nt: TGTGCCAGCAGTCCGGACAGTTGGCATCAGCCCCAGCATTTT
CDR3aa: CASSPDSWHQPQHF

abundance: once
v_gene: TRBV28
d_gene: TRBD2
j_gene: TRBJ2-7
CDR3nt: TGTGCCAGTTGGAGCGGGATTCCTAGGAGCTCCTACGAGCAGTACTTC
CDR3aa: CASWSGIPRSSYEQYF

abundance: -
v_gene: TRBV7-3
d_gene: -
j_gene: TRBJ2-1
CDR3nt: TGTGCCAGCAGCCCCCAGCCTGCGGGGGCTTTGGGAAATGAGCAGTTCTTC
CDR3aa: CASSPQPAGALGNEQFF

abundance: -
v_gene: TRBV6-5
d_gene: -
j_gene: TRBJ1-6
CDR3nt: TGTGCCAGCGCGGGAGCAGGAAAAAATTCACCCCTCCACTTT
CDR3aa: CASAGAGKNSPLHF

abundance: -
v_gene: TRBV29-1
d_gene: -
j_gene: TRBJ2-7
CDR3nt: TGCACCGTTCGGAGGGGGGGCGAGCAGTACTTC
CDR3aa: CTVRRGGEQYF

abundance: once
v_gene: TRBV28
d_gene: TRBD2
j_gene: TRBJ2-7
CDR3nt: TGTGCCAGCAGTTTCATCCTAGCGGATACTTCCTACGAGCAGTACTTC
CDR3aa: CASSFILADTSYEQYF

abundance: -
v_gene: TRBV6-5
d_gene: -
j_gene: TRBJ1-1
CDR3nt: TGTGCCAGCAGCCCTGGGCAGGGGACTGAAGCTTTCTTT
CDR3aa: CASSPGQGTEAFF

abundance: -
v_gene: TRBV7-9
d_gene: -
j_gene: TRBJ2-1
CDR3nt: TGTGCCAGCAGCCCTAGGCCGGGGAGCTCCTACAATGAGCAGTTCTTC
CDR3aa: CASSPRPGSSYNEQFF

abundance: -
v_gene: TRBV18
d_gene: TRBD2
j_gene: TRBJ2-1
CDR3nt: TGTGCCAGCTCACCACCTGGGACTAGCGGGGGGCGGTCCTACAATGAGCAGTTCTTC
CDR3aa: CASSPPGTSGGRSYNEQFF

abundance: -
v_gene: TRBV7-3
d_gene: -
j_gene: TRBJ1-1
CDR3nt: TGTGCCAGCAGCCCCGGGACAACCGCCTACTCTGAAGCTTTCTTT
CDR3aa: CASSPGTTAYSEAFF

abundance: -
v_gene: TRBV5-1
d_gene: TRBD1
j_gene: TRBJ2-7
CDR3nt: TGCGCCAGCAGCTTATCCGGGACAGGGGCCCACGAGCAGTACTTC
CDR3aa: CASSLSGTGAHEQYF

abundance: -
v_gene: TRBV29-1
d_gene: -
j_gene: TRBJ1-4
CDR3nt: TGCAGCGCGCGCTCGGAGGGCAAGGGGGAAAAACTGTTTTTT
CDR3aa: CSARSEGKGEKLFF

abundance: -
v_gene: TRBV28
d_gene: TRBD1
j_gene: TRBJ2-7
CDR3nt: TGTGCCAGCAGTTCCACCGGAATGGGACAGGGTTCCTACGAGCAGTACTTC
CDR3aa: CASSSTGMGQGSYEQYF

abundance: -
v_gene: TRBV6-5
d_gene: TRBD2
j_gene: TRBJ2-7
CDR3nt: TGTGCCAGCAGTTCGGTAGCGGGAGAATCCTACGAGCAGTACTTC
CDR3aa: CASSSVAGESYEQYF

abundance: -
v_gene: TRBV29-1
d_gene: TRBD1
j_gene: TRBJ1-1
CDR3nt: TGCAGCGTTTTACAGGGGGCGAACACTGAAGCTTTCTTT
CDR3aa: CSVLQGANTEAFF

abundance: -
v_gene: TRBV2
d_gene: TRBD1
j_gene: TRBJ2-7
CDR3nt: TGTGCCAGCAGTGGGAAGGACAGGGGACATAGCGAGCAGTACTTC
CDR3aa: CASSGKDRGHSEQYF

abundance: -
v_gene: TRBV29-1
d_gene: -
j_gene: TRBJ2-1
CDR3nt: TGCAGCCTGCGGTCCTACAATGAGCAGTTCTTC
CDR3aa: CSLRSYNEQFF

abundance: -
v_gene: TRBV7-9
d_gene: -
j_gene: TRBJ2-7
CDR3nt: TGTGCCAGCAGCTTAGGGCAGGGCCTATACTTC
CDR3aa: CASSLGQGLYF

abundance: -
v_gene: TRBV13
d_gene: -
j_gene: TRBJ2-5
CDR3nt: TGTGCCAGCAGCTTAGGGTGGAGCCCTAACCAAGAGACCCAGTACTTC
CDR3aa: CASSLGWSPNQETQYF

abundance: -
v_gene: TRBV7-8
d_gene: -
j_gene: TRBJ2-6
CDR3nt: TGTGCCAGCAGCCCCACGGGTGGGGCCAACGTCCTGACTTTC
CDR3aa: CASSPTGGANVLTF

abundance: once
v_gene: TRBV2
d_gene: -
j_gene: TRBJ2-6
CDR3nt: TGTGCCAGCAGCCTAACAGGGTCTGGGGCCAACGTCCTGACTTTC
CDR3aa: CASSLTGSGANVLTF

abundance: -
v_gene: TRBV6-6
d_gene: TRBD1
j_gene: TRBJ2-1
CDR3nt: TGTGCCAGCAGCCCAGGGGGTTTTGGTGAGCAGTTCTTC
CDR3aa: CASSPGGFGEQFF

abundance: -
v_gene: TRBV20-1
d_gene: -
j_gene: TRBJ2-3
CDR3nt: TGCAGCAAAACAGGGACAGATACGCAGTATTTT
CDR3aa: CSKTGTDTQYF

abundance: -
v_gene: TRBV27
d_gene: TRBD1
j_gene: TRBJ1-5
CDR3nt: TGTGCCAGCAGTTATATGGACAGGGGAACTCAGCCCCAGCATTTT
CDR3aa: CASSYMDRGTQPQHF

abundance: -
v_gene: TRBV5-1
d_gene: TRBD2
j_gene: TRBJ2-3
CDR3nt: TGCGCCAGCAGCTTAGCACTAGCGGGAGGGAGCACAGATACGCAGTATTTT
CDR3aa: CASSLALAGGSTDTQYF

abundance: -
v_gene: TRBV30
d_gene: TRBD1
j_gene: TRBJ1-4
CDR3nt: TGTGCCTGGAGTCCCGGGACAGGGAATGAAAAACTGTTTTTT
CDR3aa: CAWSPGTGNEKLFF

abundance: -
v_gene: TRBV5-6
d_gene: -
j_gene: TRBJ2-7
CDR3nt: TGTGCCAGCAGCTTGGTTTGGCAGGGAATGTACGAGCAGTACTTC
CDR3aa: CASSLVWQGMYEQYF

abundance: once
v_gene: TRBV25-1
d_gene: -
j_gene: TRBJ2-5
CDR3nt: TGTGCCAGCAGTGCCAACCGGGAACAAGAGACCCAGTACTTC
CDR3aa: CASSANREQETQYF

abundance: once
v_gene: TRBV5-4
d_gene: TRBD2
j_gene: TRBJ2-7
CDR3nt: TGTGCCAGCAGACTTCAGAGCGGGAGTGGCTCCTACGAGCAGTACTTC
CDR3aa: CASRLQSGSGSYEQYF

abundance: -
v_gene: TRBV11-2
d_gene: TRBD1
j_gene: TRBJ1-1
CDR3nt: TGTGCCAGCAGCTTGAGGTTCGGACAGGGGACCCTGGCTGAAGCTTTCTTT
CDR3aa: CASSLRFGQGTLAEAFF

abundance: -
v_gene: TRBV7-6
d_gene: TRBD2
j_gene: TRBJ2-7
CDR3nt: TGTGCCAGCAGCTTACAGCGGGAAACTTCCTACGAGCAGTACTTC
CDR3aa: CASSLQRETSYEQYF

abundance: -
v_gene: TRBV7-9
d_gene: TRBD2
j_gene: TRBJ2-1
CDR3nt: TGTGCCAGCAGCTTCCCCCCTCCACTAGCGGGAGAGAATGAGCAGTTCTTC
CDR3aa: CASSFPPPLAGENEQFF

abundance: -
v_gene: TRBV5-1
d_gene: TRBD1
j_gene: TRBJ1-1
CDR3nt: TGCGCCAGCAGCTTGAAGGGACAGGGGGCGTCTGAAGCTTTCTTT
CDR3aa: CASSLKGQGASEAFF

abundance: -
v_gene: TRBV19
d_gene: TRBD1
j_gene: TRBJ1-1
CDR3nt: TGTGCCATAGACAGGGGTGTGGACACTGAAGCTTTCTTT
CDR3aa: CAIDRGVDTEAFF

abundance: -
v_gene: TRBV28
d_gene: TRBD2
j_gene: TRBJ2-7
CDR3nt: TGTGCCAGCAGCTATGGGACTAGCCTATCCTACGAGCAGTACTTC
CDR3aa: CASSYGTSLSYEQYF

abundance: -
v_gene: TRBV7-3
d_gene: TRBD1
j_gene: TRBJ2-1
CDR3nt: TGTGCCAGCAGCCCCACAGGGGGCCTATTCATCAATGAGCAGTTCTTC
CDR3aa: CASSPTGGLFINEQFF

abundance: -
v_gene: TRBV5-1
d_gene: -
j_gene: TRBJ2-5
CDR3nt: TGCGCCAGCAGTAGAGCAGGAAACATAGCGCCCCAAGAGACCCAGTACTTC
CDR3aa: CASSRAGNIAPQETQYF

abundance: -
v_gene: TRBV4-2
d_gene: TRBD1
j_gene: TRBJ1-6
CDR3nt: TGTGCCAGCAGCCAGGGAGACAGGGGGCCGGATAATTCACCCCTCCACTTT
CDR3aa: CASSQGDRGPDNSPLHF

abundance: -
v_gene: TRBV2
d_gene: TRBD2
j_gene: TRBJ2-5
CDR3nt: TGTGCCAGCATCCTCCCGATAGCGGGGGGTTCGGAGACCCAGTACTTC
CDR3aa: CASILPIAGGSETQYF

abundance: -
v_gene: TRBV9
d_gene: TRBD1
j_gene: TRBJ2-3
CDR3nt: TGTGCCAGCAGCGTGACAGGGGGCCGGGGCACAGATACGCAGTATTTT
CDR3aa: CASSVTGGRGTDTQYF

abundance: -
v_gene: TRBV7-8
d_gene: -
j_gene: TRBJ1-5
CDR3nt: TGTGCCAGCAGCCGTTTCCTCGGGATCAACCCGAGGGCTGGTCAGCCCCAGCATTTT
CDR3aa: CASSRFLGINPRAGQPQHF